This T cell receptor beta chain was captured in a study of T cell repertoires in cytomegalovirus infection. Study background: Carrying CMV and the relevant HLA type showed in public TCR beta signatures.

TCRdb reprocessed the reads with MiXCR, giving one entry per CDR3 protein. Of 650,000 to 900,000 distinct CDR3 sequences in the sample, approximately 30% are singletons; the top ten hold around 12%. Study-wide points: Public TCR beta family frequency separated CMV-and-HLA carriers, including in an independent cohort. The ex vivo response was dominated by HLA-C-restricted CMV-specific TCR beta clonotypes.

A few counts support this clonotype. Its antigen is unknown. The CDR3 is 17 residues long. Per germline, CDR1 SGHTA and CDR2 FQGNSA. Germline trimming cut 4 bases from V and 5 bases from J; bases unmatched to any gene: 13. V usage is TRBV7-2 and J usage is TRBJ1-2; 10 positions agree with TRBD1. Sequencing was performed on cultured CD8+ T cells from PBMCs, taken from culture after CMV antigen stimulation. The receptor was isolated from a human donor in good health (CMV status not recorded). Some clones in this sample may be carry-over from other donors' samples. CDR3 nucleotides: TGTGCCAGCAGCTCACCGGGACAGGGGATCGGATTGTATGGCTACACCTTC. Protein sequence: CASSSPGQGIGLYGYTF.